Below, 6 T cell receptor beta chains from the same sample are listed, as sequenced in a study of shared clonotypes between healthy human individuals. Naive CD8 cells comprised CD45RO-negative, CCR7-positively selected cells, excluding terminally differentiated effector memory CD45RA+ cells. The method was immunoSEQ multiplex PCR; TCRdb's version includes in-frame clones alone and lacks a portion of them. The sample lists 2 million or so clones, just under 95% occurring once. What was sequenced was naive CD8+ T cells sorted from blood. Receptors originate from a man between 18 and 35 years old in good health.

This clone was seen a single time. The rearrangement links TRBV4-1 to TRBJ2-1, with a tentative D call TRBD2 (6 bases). Germline V gene data show CDR1 as MGHRA and CDR2 as YSYEKL. The CDR3 runs 15 residues. Trimming stripped 7 bases from V and 7 bases from J, with 20 bases between. CDR3 region: CASTFSGPLGNEQFF. CDR3 sequence (DNA): TGCGCCAGCACTTTCAGCGGGCCTCTGGGAAATGAGCAGTTCTTC.

Remarks on this clone: The identical CDR3 is also encoded by other nucleotide sequences in the sample. In nucleotides, the CDR3 is TGTGCCAGCAGCGTAGAAGGCAGCGGTTCCTACAATGAGCAGTTCTTC. This encodes CASSVEGSGSYNEQFF. The chain combines TRBV9 with TRBJ2-1; D may be TRBD2 (5 bases). The length of the CDR3 is 16 residues. From germline, CDR1 is SGDLS and CDR2 YYNGEE. V lost 0 bases, J lost 1 base, and 11 bases lay in between.

This clone was recorded only once. The J gene is TRBJ2-3, the V gene TRBV4-1; 10 nucleotides line up with TRBD2. CDR3 length: 17 residues. The ends lost 1 base at V and 3 bases at J; junction bases unmatched: 7. Germline V gene lookup returns CDR1 MGHRA and CDR2 YSYEKL. CDR3 sequence: CASSQGTGLAVTDTQYF. The CDR3 DNA reads TGCGCCAGCAGCCAAGGAACAGGACTAGCGGTTACAGATACGCAGTATTTT.

The chain combines TRBV30 with TRBJ1-2, with 8 bases aligning to TRBD1. V lost 1 base, J lost 3 bases, and 7 bases stayed unmatched. There are 15 residues in the CDR3. CDR1 is GTSNPN and CDR2 is SVGIG in the germline V gene (reference sequence). The CDR3 loop is CAWSGGAGGYYGYTF. DNA for the CDR3: TGTGCCTGGAGTGGGGGCGCAGGGGGCTACTATGGCTACACCTTC.

The rearrangement uses TRBV4-3 and TRBJ2-1, with TRBD2 as a possible D gene (5 bases). V lost 2 bases and J lost 0, with 5 bases in between. The germline CDR1 and CDR2 sequences are LGHNA and YSLEER. The CDR3 has 14 residues. CDR3 in amino acids: CASSQTSSYNEQFF. The CDR3 DNA reads as TGCGCCAGCAGCCAAACTAGCTCCTACAATGAGCAGTTCTTC.

J is TRBJ2-7 and V is TRBV11-2; 12 nucleotides agree with TRBD2. The CDR3 runs to 17 residues. Germline CDR1 SGHAT, CDR2 FQNNGV. Trimming cost V 4 bases and J 7 bases; bases outside gene matches: 14. CDR3 bases: TGTGCCAGCAGCTCCCCCCTCGGGACTAGCGGGTTGGGGGAGCAGTACTTC. Protein sequence: CASSSPLGTSGLGEQYF.